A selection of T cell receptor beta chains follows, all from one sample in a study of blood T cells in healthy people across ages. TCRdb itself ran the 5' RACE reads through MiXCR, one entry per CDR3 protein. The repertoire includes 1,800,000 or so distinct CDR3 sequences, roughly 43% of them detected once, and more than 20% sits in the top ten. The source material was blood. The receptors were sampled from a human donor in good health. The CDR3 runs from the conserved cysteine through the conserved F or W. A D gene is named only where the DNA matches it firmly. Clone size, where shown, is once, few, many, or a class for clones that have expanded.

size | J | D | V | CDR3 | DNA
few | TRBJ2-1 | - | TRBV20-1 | CSARGRDSSSYNEQFF | TGCAGTGCTAGAGGGCGGGACAGCAGCTCCTACAATGAGCAGTTCTTC
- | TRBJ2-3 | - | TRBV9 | CASSSHVDTQYF | TGTGCCAGCAGCTCACATGTGGATACGCAGTATTTT
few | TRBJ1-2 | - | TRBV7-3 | CASSSGPQGYGYTF | TGTGCCAGCAGCTCCGGTCCTCAAGGTTATGGCTACACCTTC
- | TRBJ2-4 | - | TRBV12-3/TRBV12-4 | CASSLAPLVEQYF | TGTGCCAGCAGTTTAGCCCCCCTCGTTGAGCAGTACTTC
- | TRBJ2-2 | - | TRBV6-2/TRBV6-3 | CASRQRTAKMNTGELFF | TGTGCCAGCAGACAGCGGACAGCCAAAATGAACACCGGGGAGCTGTTTTTT
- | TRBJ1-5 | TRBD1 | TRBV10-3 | CAIGQDRNQPQHF | TGTGCCATCGGACAGGACCGCAATCAGCCCCAGCATTTT
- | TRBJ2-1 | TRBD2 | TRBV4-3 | CASSQVLSGGAVEQFF | TGCGCCAGCAGCCAAGTGTTGAGCGGGGGGGCGGTTGAGCAGTTCTTC
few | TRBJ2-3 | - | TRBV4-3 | CASSRTRGIDTQYF | TGCGCCAGCAGCCGGACGAGGGGGATCGATACGCAGTATTTT
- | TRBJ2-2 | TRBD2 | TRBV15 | CATSRDLAGGVTGELFF | TGTGCCACCAGCAGGGACCTAGCGGGGGGGGTCACCGGGGAGCTGTTTTTT
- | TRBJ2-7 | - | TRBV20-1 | CSASGTAISYNEQYF | TGCAGTGCTAGCGGAACTGCGATCTCCTACAATGAGCAGTACTTC
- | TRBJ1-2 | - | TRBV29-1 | CSAKPQGDYGYTF | TGCAGCGCCAAACCGCAGGGAGACTATGGCTACACCTTC
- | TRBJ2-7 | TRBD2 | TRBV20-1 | CSAHSLGLVSYEQYF | TGCAGTGCCCACTCGCTGGGACTAGTTAGCTACGAGCAGTACTTC
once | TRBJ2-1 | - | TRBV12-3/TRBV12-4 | CASSPPGPIIGNEQFF | TGTGCCAGCAGTCCCCCGGGACCCATAATCGGCAATGAGCAGTTCTTC
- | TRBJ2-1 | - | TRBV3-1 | CASSHINYNEQFF | TGTGCCAGCAGCCATATTAACTACAATGAGCAGTTCTTC